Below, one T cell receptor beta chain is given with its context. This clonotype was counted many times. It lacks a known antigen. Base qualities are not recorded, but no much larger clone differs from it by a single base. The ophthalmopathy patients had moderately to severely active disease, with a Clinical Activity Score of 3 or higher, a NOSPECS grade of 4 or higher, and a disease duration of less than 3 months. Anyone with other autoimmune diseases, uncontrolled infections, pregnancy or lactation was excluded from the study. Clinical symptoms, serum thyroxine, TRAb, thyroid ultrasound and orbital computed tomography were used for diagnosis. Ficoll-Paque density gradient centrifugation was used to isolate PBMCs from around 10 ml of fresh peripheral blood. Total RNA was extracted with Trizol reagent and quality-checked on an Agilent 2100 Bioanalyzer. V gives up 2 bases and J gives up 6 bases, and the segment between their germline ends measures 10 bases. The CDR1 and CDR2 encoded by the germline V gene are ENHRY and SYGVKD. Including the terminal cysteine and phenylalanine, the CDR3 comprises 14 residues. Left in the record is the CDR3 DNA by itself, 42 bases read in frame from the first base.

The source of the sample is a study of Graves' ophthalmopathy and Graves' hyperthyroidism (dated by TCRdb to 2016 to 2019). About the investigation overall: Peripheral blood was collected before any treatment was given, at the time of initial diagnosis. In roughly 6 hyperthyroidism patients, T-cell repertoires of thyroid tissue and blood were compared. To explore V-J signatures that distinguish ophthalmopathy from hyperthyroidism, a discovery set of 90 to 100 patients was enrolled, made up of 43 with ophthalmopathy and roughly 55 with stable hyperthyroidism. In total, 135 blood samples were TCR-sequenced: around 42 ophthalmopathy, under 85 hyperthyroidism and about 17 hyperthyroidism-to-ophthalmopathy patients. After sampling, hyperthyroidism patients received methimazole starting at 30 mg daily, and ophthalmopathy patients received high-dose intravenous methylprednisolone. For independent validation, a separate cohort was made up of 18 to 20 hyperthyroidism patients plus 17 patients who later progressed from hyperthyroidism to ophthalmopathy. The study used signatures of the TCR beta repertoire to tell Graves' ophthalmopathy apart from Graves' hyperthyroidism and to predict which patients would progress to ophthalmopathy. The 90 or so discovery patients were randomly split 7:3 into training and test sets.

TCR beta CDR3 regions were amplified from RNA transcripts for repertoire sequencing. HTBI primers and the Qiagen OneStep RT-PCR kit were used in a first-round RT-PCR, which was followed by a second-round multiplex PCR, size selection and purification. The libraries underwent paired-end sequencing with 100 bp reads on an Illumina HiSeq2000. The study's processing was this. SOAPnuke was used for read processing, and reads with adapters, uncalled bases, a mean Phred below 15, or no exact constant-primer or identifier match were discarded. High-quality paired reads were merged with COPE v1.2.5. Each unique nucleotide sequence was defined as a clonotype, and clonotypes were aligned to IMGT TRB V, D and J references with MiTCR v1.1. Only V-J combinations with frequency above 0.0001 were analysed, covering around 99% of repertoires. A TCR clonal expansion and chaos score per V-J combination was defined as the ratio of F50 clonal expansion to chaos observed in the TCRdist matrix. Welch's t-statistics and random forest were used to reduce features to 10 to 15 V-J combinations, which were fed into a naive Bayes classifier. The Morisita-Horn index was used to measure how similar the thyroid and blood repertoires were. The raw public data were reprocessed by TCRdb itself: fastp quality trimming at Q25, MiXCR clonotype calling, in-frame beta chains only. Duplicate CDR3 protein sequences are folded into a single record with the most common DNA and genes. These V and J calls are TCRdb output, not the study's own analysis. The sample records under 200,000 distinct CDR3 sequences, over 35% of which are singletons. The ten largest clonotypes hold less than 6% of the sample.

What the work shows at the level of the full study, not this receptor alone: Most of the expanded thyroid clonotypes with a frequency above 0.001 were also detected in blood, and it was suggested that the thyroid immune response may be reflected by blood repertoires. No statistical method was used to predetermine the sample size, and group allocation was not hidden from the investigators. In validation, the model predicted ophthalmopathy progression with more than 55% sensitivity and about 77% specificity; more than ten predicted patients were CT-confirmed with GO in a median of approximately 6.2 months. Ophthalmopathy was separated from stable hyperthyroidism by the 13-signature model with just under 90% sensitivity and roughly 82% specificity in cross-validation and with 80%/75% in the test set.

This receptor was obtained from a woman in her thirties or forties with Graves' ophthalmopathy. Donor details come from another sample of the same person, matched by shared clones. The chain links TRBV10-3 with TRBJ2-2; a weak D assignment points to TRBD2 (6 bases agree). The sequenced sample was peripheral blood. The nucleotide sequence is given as TGTGCCATCAGTGAGCGGGAGTTCGCCGGGGAGCTGTTTTTT. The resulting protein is CAISEREFAGELFF.